These 20 T cell receptor beta chains originate from one sample sequenced in a study of cytotoxic CD8 clonotypes in ibrutinib-treated CLL listed by TCRdb under 2021. Library preparation employed the immunoSEQ multiplex PCR assay. The table was pulled from immuneACCESS by TCRdb, which kept in-frame rearrangements only. Such tables lose some clones; where checked, under half of the loss comes from unresolved V genes, and the rest has no known cause. This sample has 300,000 or so clones in its table, and around 66% of those were observed once. Clones ranked in the top ten supply roughly 6% of the sample. Specimen: PBMCs, collected after 36 months of ibrutinib treatment. The receptors were gathered from a human donor with chronic lymphocytic leukemia.

The chain joins TRBV4-1 to TRBJ2-4; no firm D call. Looked up from germline, CDR1 is MGHRA and CDR2 is YSYEKL. V was clipped by 1 base and J by 0 bases, with 10 bases between them. CDR3 length: 16 amino acids. This CDR3 reads CASSQGGAIAKNIQYF. The CDR3 coding sequence is TGCGCCAGCAGCCAAGGCGGTGCCATAGCCAAAAACATTCAGTACTTC.

This clone was counted a few times. The chain uses TRBV7-2 and TRBJ2-7; D is ambiguous. The V gene's germline CDR1 is SGHTA and CDR2 FQGNSA. Trimming pared 0 bases from V and 9 bases from J, leaving 15 bases between. The CDR3 contains 14 residues. This CDR3 is CASSLAPELLWQYF. As DNA, the CDR3 is TGTGCCAGCAGCTTAGCCCCGGAGCTATTGTGGCAGTACTTC.

The CDR3 bases are TGCGCCAGCAGCCAAATCCTCCGGGACAGGGTTGGAAACACCATATATTTT. It encodes CASSQILRDRVGNTIYF. J is TRBJ1-3 and V is TRBV4-1; 9 nucleotides agree with TRBD1. Germline V CDR1 and CDR2: MGHRA, YSYEKL. V lost 2 bases, J lost 3 bases, and 8 bases stayed unmatched. CDR3 length: 17 residues.

V gene TRBV29-1 combines with J gene TRBJ1-5; D remains ambiguous. The CDR3 contains 13 residues. Germline CDR1 and CDR2: SQVTM and ANQGSEA. V lost 6 bases and J lost 4, with 13 bases in between. The CDR3 nucleotides read TGCAGCGTCGCAGGTCAGCTAAATCAGCCCCAGCATTTT. As protein: CSVAGQLNQPQHF.

This clone was picked up one time. The chain has TRBV27 and TRBJ1-4; unclear D gene. The CDR3 consists of 17 residues. Trimming pared 6 bases from V and 0 bases from J, leaving 17 bases between. The germline CDR1 and CDR2 sequences are MNHEY and SMNVEV (reference sequence). CDR3 loop: CASSLLYGPSTNEKLFF. The DNA for the CDR3 is TGTGCCAGCAGCCTACTTTATGGACCCTCAACTAATGAAAAACTGTTTTTT.

The rearrangement links TRBV5-6 to TRBJ2-3, with 7 nucleotides matching TRBD2. The CDR3 loop spans 15 amino acids. The germline V gene encodes CDR1 SGHDT and CDR2 YYEEEE. V dropped 4 bases and J dropped 2; count of bases not matched to a gene: 7. CDR3 region: CASSTPGLNTDTQYF. The DNA for the CDR3 is TGTGCCAGCAGCACCCCGGGACTAAACACAGATACGCAGTATTTT.

CDR3 region: CASSLLVGGPIHEQYF. CDR3 nucleotides: TGTGCCAGCAGTTTATTGGTGGGAGGGCCTATCCACGAGCAGTACTTC. The rearrangement uses TRBV28 and TRBJ2-7, with 7 bases lining up with TRBD2. The CDR3 consists of 16 residues. Germline V gene sequence: CDR1 MDHEN, CDR2 SYDVKM. Trimming took 1 base from V and 5 from J; bases not matched to a gene: 11.

This clone was seen a handful of times. The chain carries TRBV6-5 and TRBJ1-4; D not resolved. CDR3 size: 13 residues. With 0 bases removed from V and 7 bases from J, the gap between germline ends came to 6 bases. Per the germline V gene, CDR1 is MNHEY and CDR2 is SVGAGI. CDR3 amino acids: CASSYSPGEKLFF. CDR3 bases: TGTGCCAGCAGTTACTCGCCTGGTGAAAAACTGTTTTTT.

This chain joins TRBV6-5 and TRBJ2-1, with D hard to call. The germline V and J ends were trimmed by 5 bases and 10 bases, with 12 bases remaining between them. The CDR3 is 12 amino acids. Per the germline V gene, CDR1 is MNHEY and CDR2 is SVGAGI. Written as DNA, the CDR3 is TGTGCCAGCAGTCAAGACGCGCGGGAGCAGTTCTTC. Its protein product is CASSQDAREQFF.

This chain connects TRBV28 to TRBJ2-7, with 7 bases lining up with TRBD1. The V gene's germline CDR1 is MDHEN and CDR2 SYDVKM. This CDR3 spans 13 amino acids. The trim removed 5 bases at V and 5 bases at J, leaving 6 bases unmatched. CDR3 DNA sequence: TGTGCCAGCAGTCGACAGGGTTGGCACGAGCAGTACTTC. Protein sequence: CASSRQGWHEQYF.

The genes are TRBV9 and TRBJ2-1; D ambiguous. CDR3 size: 12 residues. The V end lost 7 bases, the J end lost 7 bases, and 12 bases lay between the germline ends. The germline gives CDR1 SGDLS, CDR2 YYNGEE. CDR3 nucleotides: TGTGCCAGCGGTGGGCCTCTAAATGAGCAGTTCTTC. It codes for CASGGPLNEQFF.

This chain connects TRBV4-1 to TRBJ2-3; 8 bases line up with TRBD2. V dropped 4 bases and J dropped 3; count of bases not matched to a gene: 6. This CDR3 is built from 15 residues. Germline CDR1 MGHRA, CDR2 YSYEKL. The CDR3 region is CASSPTGGATDTQYF. CDR3 bases: TGCGCCAGCAGCCCCACCGGGGGGGCGACAGATACGCAGTATTTT.

The chain combines TRBV6-5 with TRBJ2-7; possibly TRBD1 for D (5 bases). The length of the CDR3 is 13 residues. CDR1 is MNHEY and CDR2 is SVGAGI in the germline V gene. The V end was cut by 4 bases, the J end by 4 bases, with 11 bases between. CDR3 DNA sequence: TGTGCCAGCAGTTGGGGCGGAAAGTACGAGCAGTACTTC. Encoded protein: CASSWGGKYEQYF.

The V gene is TRBV19, the J gene TRBJ1-1; 8 nucleotides agree with TRBD1. With V trimmed by 0 bases and J by 4 bases, 7 bases remained unmatched. Per germline, CDR1 LNHDA and CDR2 SQIVND (reference sequence). The CDR3 has 16 amino acids. CDR3 sequence: CASSIDRGRSGTEAFF. The CDR3 region has the DNA TGTGCCAGTAGTATAGACAGGGGGCGGTCGGGCACTGAAGCTTTCTTT.

The chain has TRBV7-2 and TRBJ1-5, with a weak D call TRBD1 (5 bases). The germline V and J ends were trimmed by 5 bases and 3 bases, with 17 bases remaining between them. The CDR3 has 16 amino acids. In germline, CDR1 is SGHTA, CDR2 FQGNSA. In nucleotides, the CDR3 is TGTGCCAGCAGCCCAAGGTGGGCAGGGACCAATCAGCCCCAGCATTTT. This translates into CASSPRWAGTNQPQHF.

The count of this clone is one. This chain joins TRBV7-2 and TRBJ1-3; 9 nucleotides align to TRBD1. CDR1 SGHTA and CDR2 FQGNSA come from the germline V gene. The CDR3 has 15 residues. Trimming took 4 bases from V and 6 from J; bases not matched to a gene: 7. CDR3 region: CASSSSDRGVNTIYF. For the CDR3, the DNA is TGTGCCAGCAGCTCTTCGGACAGGGGAGTAAACACCATATATTTT.

This clone was observed once. Within the sample, other DNA sequences also encode this same CDR3. The genes are TRBV10-1 and TRBJ1-3, with D possibly being TRBD1 (6 bases). V was shortened by 8 bases and J by 0 bases, with 11 bases between the two germline ends. This CDR3 is built from 14 residues. Per germline, CDR1 WNHNN and CDR2 SYGVQD (reference sequence). CDR3 loop: CASSDSNSGNTIYF. CDR3 nucleotides: TGCGCCAGCTCGGACAGCAACTCTGGAAACACCATATATTTT.

This clone has just a few counts. The CDR3 region is CASSVDLSGNQFF. The CDR3 DNA sequence: TGTGCCAGCAGCGTAGATCTTAGCGGGAACCAGTTCTTC. J is TRBJ2-1 and V is TRBV9, with 8 nucleotides matching TRBD2. CDR1 is SGDLS, CDR2 YYNGEE, per germline. This CDR3 is 13 amino acids long. The junction had 6 bases not matched to a gene; V was cut back by 0 bases and J by 13 bases.

V is TRBV2 and J is TRBJ2-1; TRBD2 might be the D (6 bases). CDR1 SNHLY and CDR2 FYNNEI come from the germline V gene. The V end lost 4 bases, the J end lost 9 bases, and 16 bases lay between the germline ends. The CDR3 runs 14 residues. CDR3 DNA: TGTGCCAGCAGTGTCTCTGTTGGGGGGACTGAGCAGTTCTTC. Translated, it gives CASSVSVGGTEQFF.

The V and J genes are TRBV11-2 and TRBJ2-7; 9 bases align to TRBD1. The CDR3 extends over 14 amino acids. CDR1 SGHAT and CDR2 FQNNGV come from the germline V gene. The V and J ends lost 1 base and 6 bases, in that order; junction bases with no gene match: 4. The chain's CDR3 is CASSLGTGDREQYF. The CDR3 bases are TGTGCCAGCAGCTTAGGGACAGGGGATCGCGAGCAGTACTTC.